The 7 T cell receptor beta chains reported below all come from one sample, sequenced in a study of OX40 agonist ivuxolimab in advanced cancers. Libraries came from the immunoSEQ multiplex PCR assay. Not all clones reach the TCRdb copy of this immuneACCESS table, which keeps in-frame sequences only. Checked studies attribute under half of the gap to unresolved V genes and leave the rest unexplained. A total of some 41,000 clones appear in this sample, 70% to 90% of them only once. Of the sample, around 2.4% falls within the top ten clones. Here the sequenced sample was CD4+ or CD8+ T cells sorted from blood, taken in a trial of the OX40 agonist ivuxolimab. The receptors originated from an adult with an advanced solid tumor such as melanoma, head and neck, liver or kidney cancer.

The chain uses TRBV6-1 and TRBJ2-2, with 13 bases matching TRBD2. Germline loops: CDR1 MNHNS, CDR2 SASEGT. The CDR3 consists of 15 residues. J gave up 5 bases and V 11 bases, and 8 bases lay outside the gene matches. Here the CDR3 DNA reads TGTGCCTCAGCAACGGGACTAGCGGGGACCGGGGAGCTGTTTTTT. This sequence encodes CASATGLAGTGELFF.

This chain links TRBV19 with TRBJ1-2; 7 bases align to TRBD1. From germline, CDR1 is LNHDA and CDR2 SQIVND (reference sequence). The CDR3 sequence is 16 residues long. V gave up 5 bases and J gave up 4 bases; unmatched junction bases: 13. The CDR3 coding sequence is TGTGCCAGTAGTGCAGGGACAGCGCTTACCACCTATGGCTACACCTTC. This encodes CASSAGTALTTYGYTF.

V and J are TRBV5-1 and TRBJ1-4, with 7 nucleotides matching TRBD1. V was clipped by 4 bases and J by 5 bases; unmatched bases: 5. The CDR3 is 14 residues long. The germline gives CDR1 SGHRS, CDR2 YFSETQ. The CDR3: CASSGDSLNEKLFF. CDR3 sequence (DNA): TGCGCCAGCAGCGGGGACAGCCTCAATGAAAAACTGTTTTTT.

This clone was detected a few times. The genes are TRBV6-1 and TRBJ2-2; no clear D gene. The CDR3 consists of 13 residues. Germline CDR1 is MNHNS and CDR2 is SASEGT. The V end lost 0 bases, the J end lost 4 bases, and 3 bases lay between the germline ends. CDR3 loop: CASSEAFTGELFF. CDR3 DNA: TGTGCCAGCAGTGAAGCGTTCACCGGGGAGCTGTTTTTT.

V and J are TRBV5-1 and TRBJ2-7, with D maybe TRBD2 (6 bases). CDR3 size: 15 residues. Trimming stripped 6 bases from V and 0 bases from J, with 16 bases between. CDR1 is SGHRS and CDR2 is YFSETQ in the germline V gene. CDR3: CASTPWAGNSYEQYF. The CDR3 nucleotides are TGCGCCAGCACCCCCTGGGCGGGGAACTCCTACGAGCAGTACTTC.

The V gene is TRBV19, the J gene TRBJ2-4; 8 bases line up with TRBD1. V dropped 5 bases and J dropped 1; count of bases not matched to a gene: 10. The CDR3 is made up of 17 amino acids. The germline CDR1 and CDR2 sequences are LNHDA and SQIVND (reference sequence). DNA for the CDR3: TGTGCCAGTAGTCAACACAGGGGGAGAATGGCCAAAAACATTCAGTACTTC. Its protein product is CASSQHRGRMAKNIQYF.

The rearrangement joins TRBV7-9 to TRBJ2-5, with 8 positions matching TRBD1. The tail of the sequence fits TRBJ2-7 better, so the J call may be wrong. The CDR3 covers 14 residues. Germline-derived CDR1 and CDR2 are SEHNR and FQNEAQ (reference sequence). CDR3 nucleotide sequence: TGTGCCAGCAGGGGGGGACAGGCCTCCTACGAGCAGTACTTC. Its protein product is CASRGGQASYEQYF.